This T cell receptor beta chain derives from a study of EBV T-cell therapy then PD-1 blockade in nasopharyngeal carcinoma. In germline, CDR1 is SGHVS, CDR2 FNYEAQ. V dropped 1 base and J dropped 5 bases, with 9 bases sitting between them. The CDR3 has 13 residues. This table comes from immunoSEQ multiplex PCR, and its TCRdb copy is limited to in-frame clones, with some not included. The table includes some 20,000 clones, roughly 84% detected once. Note on this clone: Antigen unknown.

Described treatment: AdE1-LMPpoly-expanded autologous EBV-specific T-cell therapy followed by anti-PD-1 nivolumab. Sequences were derived from CD8+ T cells from blood, sampled around day 34 from a patient whose treatment included autologous EBV-specific T cells and nivolumab. The TCR sequence derives from a man in his forties or fifties with nasopharyngeal carcinoma. The V gene is TRBV7-6, the J gene TRBJ2-7; the D gene is possibly TRBD1 (5 bases). CDR3 nucleotides: TGTGCCAGCAGCTTAGGACAGAAAAACGAGCAGTACTTC. It specifies CASSLGQKNEQYF.